The 19 T cell receptor beta chains presented below share a single source sample, sequenced in a study of blood T cells in healthy people across ages. A J-beta primer mix and a sample-barcoded 5' primer were used in a second PCR of roughly 6 to 12 cycles. Using its own MiXCR run on the 5' RACE reads, TCRdb lists one record per CDR3 protein. The sample carries some 1.5 million distinct CDR3 sequences, approximately 30% recorded once. Sequencing was done on a sample of blood. These receptors all come from a woman aged 25 to 45 in good health.

CDR3 nucleotides: TGCAGTGCGTACGGACAGGGAGAGATGAACACTGAAGCTTTCTTT. It yields the protein CSAYGQGEMNTEAFF. This rearrangement joins TRBV20-1 to TRBJ1-1, with 8 bases identical to TRBD1. Germline CDR1 and CDR2: DFQATT and SNEGSKA (reference sequence). The trim removed 6 bases at V and 0 bases at J, leaving 9 bases unmatched. The CDR3 has 15 residues.

The V call is TRBV29-1, the J call TRBJ1-4; D gene unclear. Between the trimmed V and J ends, which lost 0 bases and 5 bases, there was a span of 16 bases. Germline V lookup: CDR1 SQVTM, CDR2 ANQGSEA. CDR3 size: 16 residues. CDR3 nucleotide sequence: TGCAGCGTTGAAGACCTGATTTATGGGGTCAATGAAAAACTGTTTTTT. This sequence encodes CSVEDLIYGVNEKLFF.

This clonotype was detected a few times. The CDR3, as DNA: TGTGCCAGCTCACAAACGACGTCTAGCGGGAGTTGGGAAGAGACCCAGTACTTC. Its translation: CASSQTTSSGSWEETQYF. The V and J genes are TRBV18 and TRBJ2-5, with TRBD2 matching over 10 bases. The CDR3 covers 18 residues. Trimming took 4 bases from V and 3 from J; bases not matched to a gene: 14. Germline CDR1 is KGHSH and CDR2 is LQKENI.

The chain recombines TRBV6-5 with TRBJ1-2; 9 bases are shared with TRBD1. The junction had 12 bases not matched to a gene; V was cut back by 6 bases and J by 4 bases. This CDR3 has 16 amino acids. Germline V lookup: CDR1 MNHEY, CDR2 SVGAGI. CDR3 DNA: TGTGCCAGCAGCCCTTCTACAGGGGGCGCAATCTATGGCTACACCTTC. As protein: CASSPSTGGAIYGYTF.

This chain links TRBV5-1 with TRBJ2-7; 7 bases align to TRBD1. The CDR3 consists of 16 residues. Germline-derived CDR1 and CDR2 are SGHRS and YFSETQ. V was pared by 3 bases and J by 1 base, with 10 bases of the junction left unmatched. CDR3 region: CASSWGLGQESYEQYF. DNA for the CDR3: TGCGCCAGCAGCTGGGGGCTAGGACAGGAATCCTACGAGCAGTACTTC.

The gene calls are TRBV7-3 and TRBJ1-2; D is perhaps TRBD1 (5 bases). CDR1 and CDR2 from the germline V gene are SGHTA and FQGTGA. This CDR3 is built from 14 residues. Trimming stripped 5 bases from V and 7 bases from J, with 17 bases between. The CDR3 loop is CASSPIPFGGGYTF. CDR3 DNA sequence: TGTGCCAGCAGCCCTATCCCTTTTGGGGGTGGCTACACCTTC.

This clonotype was detected a few times. J is TRBJ1-5 and V is TRBV12-3 or TRBV12-4; D ambiguous. This CDR3 region has 15 residues. Trimming shortened V by 1 base and J by 2 bases, and 9 bases separated the two germline ends. Here the CDR3 reads CASSLEEPGNQPQHF. In DNA, the CDR3 is TGTGCCAGCAGTTTAGAAGAACCTGGCAATCAGCCCCAGCATTTT.

The chain carries TRBV6-2 or TRBV6-3 and TRBJ1-1; 9 nucleotides align to TRBD1. This CDR3 is 17 amino acids long. V lost 6 bases and J lost 4; bases outside the gene matches: 15. Germline loops: CDR1 MNHEY, CDR2 SVGEGT. As DNA, the CDR3 is TGTGCCAGCAGCCCAGGGACAGGGAAGCTCTTGGGCACTGAAGCTTTCTTT. Its translation: CASSPGTGKLLGTEAFF.

The rearrangement links TRBV5-1 to TRBJ1-4; D uncertain. Germline CDR1 and CDR2: SGHRS and YFSETQ. The CDR3 sequence is 16 residues long. Trimming removed 0 bases from V and 0 bases from J, with 9 bases in between. The CDR3 loop is CASSLGLSATNEKLFF. For the CDR3, the DNA is TGCGCCAGCAGCTTGGGTCTAAGCGCAACTAATGAAAAACTGTTTTTT.

Turning to this clonotype: Given a much more abundant clone one base away, this may be a read error. The CDR3: CSAKTSGSYGQYF. The CDR3, as DNA: TGCAGTGCTAAAACTAGCGGGAGTTACGGGCAGTACTTC. The chain employs TRBV20-1 and TRBJ2-7; 11 nucleotides match TRBD2. Per the germline V gene, CDR1 is DFQATT and CDR2 is SNEGSKA (reference sequence). This CDR3 spans 13 amino acids.

With regard to this clonotype: A much larger clone sits a single nucleotide away, making a read error possible. The chain has TRBV6-1 and TRBJ2-4; D is possibly TRBD1 (5 bases). The J call may be wrong; the DNA end is better matched by TRBJ2-7. The germline gives CDR1 MNHNS, CDR2 SASEGT. The CDR3 spans 11 residues. The CDR3 is CVSKGVYEQYF. Written as DNA, the CDR3 is TGTGTCAGCAAAGGGGTCTACGAGCAGTACTTC.

This clonotype came up a few times. This sequence joins TRBV5-1 and TRBJ2-5; 10 bases match TRBD1. The CDR3 contains 16 residues. Trimming removed 3 bases from V and 3 bases from J; junction bases left unmatched: 8. CDR1 is SGHRS, CDR2 YFSETQ, per germline. CDR3 sequence reads: CASSSLPGQGKETQYF. The CDR3 nucleotides read TGCGCCAGCAGCTCCTTGCCGGGACAGGGGAAAGAGACCCAGTACTTC.

The chain joins TRBV7-9 to TRBJ1-5, with TRBD1 as a possible D gene (6 bases). CDR3 size: 13 residues. Per the germline V gene, CDR1 is SEHNR and CDR2 is FQNEAQ (reference sequence). The ends were cut back, 1 base at V and 9 bases at J, with 10 bases in the middle. Here the CDR3 reads CASSLVGGSPQHF. CDR3 nucleotide sequence: TGTGCCAGCAGCTTAGTAGGGGGATCGCCCCAGCATTTT.

The chain joins TRBV7-2 to TRBJ1-6; 11 bases line up with TRBD1. The trim removed 5 bases at V and 10 bases at J, leaving 7 bases unmatched. This CDR3 has 15 amino acids. Germline V gene sequence: CDR1 SGHTA, CDR2 FQGNSA. CDR3 nucleotide sequence: TGTGCCAGCAGCCAACAGGGACAGGGGGTCTCACCCCTCCACTTT. Protein product: CASSQQGQGVSPLHF. The variable domain in full, with the rest retrieved from reference TRBV7-2 and TRBJ1-6, is GAGVSQSPSNKVTEKGKDVELRCDPISGHTALYWYRQSLGQGLEFLIYFQGNSAPDKSGLPSDRFSAERTGGSVSTLTIQRTQQEDSAVYLCASSQQGQGVSPLHFGNGTRLTVT.

The chain recombines TRBV5-1 with TRBJ2-5, with D perhaps matching TRBD1 or TRBD2 (6 bases each). This CDR3 is built from 15 residues. Germline CDR1 reads SGHRS; CDR2 reads YFSETQ. Trimming removed 0 bases from V and 11 bases from J, with 20 bases in between. For the CDR3, the DNA is TGCGCCAGCAGCTTGGTTGCGGGGACACTCGATGAGCAGTACTTC. Its translation is CASSLVAGTLDEQYF. Full variable domain (outside the CDR3, taken from reference TRBV5-1 and TRBJ2-5): KAGVTQTPRYLIKTRGQQVTLSCSPISGHRSVSWYQQTPGQGLQFLFEYFSETQRNKGNFPGRFSGRQFSNSRSEMNVSTLELGDSALYLCASSLVAGTLDEQYFGPGTRLLVL.

The chain combines TRBV7-2 with TRBJ2-2; possible D gene TRBD2, 5 bases. V lost 2 bases and J 5 bases, leaving 18 bases between the germline ends. Germline CDR1 is SGHTA and CDR2 is FQGNSA. The CDR3 has 17 amino acids. CDR3 region: CASSLPLMGVKTGELFF. In DNA, the CDR3 is TGTGCCAGCAGCTTACCTTTGATGGGAGTAAAAACCGGGGAGCTGTTTTTT.

This clonotype was seen ten or more times. This chain links TRBV28 with TRBJ2-7, with no clear D. Trimming removed 4 bases from V and 4 bases from J, with 8 bases in between. CDR3 length: 12 residues. The germline V gene encodes CDR1 MDHEN and CDR2 SYDVKM. Here the CDR3 reads CASSSRLYEQYF. The DNA for the CDR3 is TGTGCCAGCAGTTCGCGTCTGTACGAGCAGTACTTC. The variable domain in full, with the rest retrieved from reference TRBV28 and TRBJ2-7, is DVKVTQSSRYLVKRTGEKVFLECVQDMDHENMFWYRQDPGLGLRLIYFSYDVKMKEKGDIPEGYSVSREKKERFSLILESASTNQTSMYLCASSSRLYEQYFGPGTRLTVT.

V gene TRBV6-2 or TRBV6-3 combines with J gene TRBJ2-6, with 8 bases lining up with TRBD1. The CDR3 has 20 residues. After removal of 2 bases from V and 0 bases from J, the junction contained 12 bases not matched to a gene. CDR1 is MNHEY, CDR2 SVGEGT, per germline. This CDR3 is CASSYDPLTGDNSGANVLTF. The CDR3, as DNA: TGTGCCAGCAGTTACGACCCCCTGACAGGGGACAACTCTGGGGCCAACGTCCTGACTTTC.

A few counts support this clonotype. The chain has TRBV20-1 and TRBJ2-3; 7 nucleotides align to TRBD1. Germline CDR1 reads DFQATT; CDR2 reads SNEGSKA (reference sequence). With 7 bases clipped from V and 0 bases from J, the junction kept 7 bases outside the gene matches. The CDR3 is 14 amino acids. The CDR3 DNA sequence: TGCAGTGTTGAAGACAGGGCTAGCACAGATACGCAGTATTTT. Its translation is CSVEDRASTDTQYF.